The 14 T cell receptor beta chains below were found in one sample sequenced in a study of blood T cells in healthy people across ages. Primed by a sample-barcoded 5' primer and a J-beta primer mix, a second PCR proceeded for about 7 to 12 cycles. MiXCR, applied by TCRdb to the 5' RACE reads, yields one record per CDR3 protein. There are approximately 800,000 distinct CDR3 sequences in the sample; about 56% occur only once, and around 25% lies in the top ten. Sequencing was performed on blood. These receptors were obtained from a man aged 40-50 years in good health.

This chain joins TRBV27 and TRBJ1-1, with D tentatively TRBD1 (6 bases). V lost 6 bases and J 0 bases, leaving 14 bases between the germline ends. Germline V gene sequence: CDR1 MNHEY, CDR2 SMNVEV (reference sequence). This CDR3 has 15 amino acids. CDR3 region: CASSKKGVVNTEAFF. DNA of the CDR3: TGTGCCAGCAGCAAAAAGGGGGTGGTGAACACTGAAGCTTTCTTT.

The genes are TRBV9 and TRBJ2-5, with D perhaps TRBD2 (6 bases). Gene TRBJ2-7 matches the end of the DNA better, so the J call may be wrong. The CDR3 runs to 12 residues. CDR1 and CDR2 (germline): SGDLS, YYNGEE. The CDR3 coding sequence is TGTGCCAGCGCGGGACCTAGATACGAGCAGTACTTC. It yields the protein CASAGPRYEQYF.

This chain connects TRBV24-1 to TRBJ2-1; D unclear. The CDR3 contains 11 residues. V dropped 6 bases and J dropped 7 bases, with 6 bases sitting between them. CDR1 is KGHDR, CDR2 SFDVKD, per germline. This chain's CDR3 is CATSLLNEQFF. The CDR3 nucleotides read TGTGCCACCAGTCTCCTAAATGAGCAGTTCTTC.

As concerns this clonotype: Compared with germline, one end of the junction differs, possibly owing to a read error. The gene calls are TRBV6-1 and TRBJ1-6; the D is unclear. This CDR3 comprises 12 residues. Germline CDR1 and CDR2: MNHNS and SASEGT. CDR3 in amino acids: CASCHVDSPLNF. In nucleotides, the CDR3 is TGTGCCAGCTGTCATGTTGATTCACCCCTCAACTTT.

The gene calls are TRBV28 and TRBJ2-5; D uncertain. The CDR3 has 14 residues. Trimming stripped 5 bases from V and 5 bases from J, with 15 bases between. CDR1 and CDR2 (germline): MDHEN, SYDVKM. CDR3: CASSALPSLETQYF. The CDR3 DNA follows: TGTGCCAGCAGTGCCCTCCCGAGCCTGGAGACCCAGTACTTC.

The chain has TRBV29-1 and TRBJ1-2; TRBD1 is a possible D gene (6 bases). The CDR3 runs to 13 residues. V shed 2 bases and J shed 4 bases, with 11 bases lying between them. Germline V CDR1 and CDR2: SQVTM, ANQGSEA. This chain's CDR3 is CSVEQGSGYGYTF. The CDR3 DNA reads as TGCAGCGTTGAACAGGGGTCGGGCTATGGCTACACCTTC.

The sample holds one count of this clonotype. The chain links TRBV20-1 to TRBJ2-3; possibly TRBD2 for D (6 bases). This CDR3 comprises 19 residues. Deletions cut 0 bases from V and 1 base from J, with 23 bases between. CDR1 is DFQATT, CDR2 SNEGSKA, per germline (reference sequence). The CDR3 sequence: CSARDRGTLRGTGTDTQYF. CDR3 in DNA: TGCAGTGCTAGAGATCGGGGGACTCTGAGGGGCACTGGCACAGATACGCAGTATTTT.

This clonotype was recorded once. The CDR3 protein is CASLLQGDSSPLHF. CDR3 nucleotides: TGTGCCAGCTTGTTACAGGGGGATAGTTCACCCCTCCACTTT. This rearrangement joins TRBV7-2 to TRBJ1-6; 8 bases fit TRBD1. The CDR3 covers 14 residues. Germline V gene sequence: CDR1 SGHTA, CDR2 FQGNSA. Germline trimming cut 8 bases from V and 9 bases from J; bases unmatched to any gene: 9.

The chain is built from TRBV27 and TRBJ2-3; 7 bases map to TRBD1. The CDR3 runs 16 residues. Germline trimming cut 2 bases from V and 1 base from J; bases unmatched to any gene: 6. The germline CDR1 and CDR2 sequences are MNHEY and SMNVEV (reference sequence). Here the CDR3 reads CASSLPTGAGTDTQYF. In nucleotides, the CDR3 is TGTGCCAGCAGTTTACCTACAGGGGCGGGCACAGATACGCAGTATTTT.

This clonotype was counted only a few times. This rearrangement joins TRBV12-3 or TRBV12-4 to TRBJ2-1; 14 bases match TRBD2. The CDR3 is made up of 16 amino acids. Losses at the gene ends were 6 bases for V and 9 bases for J; bases not matched to a gene: 10. As DNA, the CDR3 is TGTGCCAGCAGAGATAGGGGACTAGCGGGAGTTAGTGAGCAGTTCTTC. As protein: CASRDRGLAGVSEQFF.

This rearrangement joins TRBV20-1 to TRBJ1-2; possible D gene TRBD1, 5 bases. The V end was cut by 4 bases, the J end by 1 base, with 16 bases between. The length of the CDR3 is 15 residues. Per the germline V gene, CDR1 is DFQATT and CDR2 is SNEGSKA (reference sequence). This CDR3 is CSATQLTDNNYGYTF. DNA for the CDR3: TGCAGTGCTACGCAGTTGACAGACAATAACTATGGCTACACCTTC.

This chain links TRBV6-1 with TRBJ1-1; a possible D gene is TRBD1 (5 bases). Trimming removed 3 bases from V and 4 bases from J, with 9 bases in between. The germline CDR1 and CDR2 sequences are MNHNS and SASEGT. The CDR3 is 13 amino acids. The CDR3 DNA reads as TGTGCCAGCAGTGACAGGGAGCCCACTGAAGCTTTCTTT. Its protein product is CASSDREPTEAFF.

The V and J genes are TRBV5-1 and TRBJ1-2, with 7 bases lining up with TRBD1. The V and J ends lost 1 base and 4 bases, in that order; junction bases with no gene match: 13. The CDR3 has 17 amino acids. Germline V gene data show CDR1 as SGHRS and CDR2 as YFSETQ. The CDR3 nucleotides read TGCGCCAGCAGCTTGTGGGCGCCGGGACAGAAGACCTATGGCTACACCTTC. It yields the protein CASSLWAPGQKTYGYTF. Filled out from reference TRBV5-1 and TRBJ1-2, the complete variable domain reads KAGVTQTPRYLIKTRGQQVTLSCSPISGHRSVSWYQQTPGQGLQFLFEYFSETQRNKGNFPGRFSGRQFSNSRSEMNVSTLELGDSALYLCASSLWAPGQKTYGYTFGSGTRLTVV.

The chain couples TRBV2 to TRBJ2-3, with a possible D match to TRBD2 (6 bases). V was pared by 8 bases and J by 4 bases, with 19 bases between. The CDR3 extends over 15 amino acids. Germline-derived CDR1 and CDR2 are SNHLY and FYNNEI. CDR3 region: CASALTRGGSDTQYF. The CDR3 DNA reads as TGTGCCAGCGCACTGACGAGGGGAGGATCAGATACGCAGTATTTT.